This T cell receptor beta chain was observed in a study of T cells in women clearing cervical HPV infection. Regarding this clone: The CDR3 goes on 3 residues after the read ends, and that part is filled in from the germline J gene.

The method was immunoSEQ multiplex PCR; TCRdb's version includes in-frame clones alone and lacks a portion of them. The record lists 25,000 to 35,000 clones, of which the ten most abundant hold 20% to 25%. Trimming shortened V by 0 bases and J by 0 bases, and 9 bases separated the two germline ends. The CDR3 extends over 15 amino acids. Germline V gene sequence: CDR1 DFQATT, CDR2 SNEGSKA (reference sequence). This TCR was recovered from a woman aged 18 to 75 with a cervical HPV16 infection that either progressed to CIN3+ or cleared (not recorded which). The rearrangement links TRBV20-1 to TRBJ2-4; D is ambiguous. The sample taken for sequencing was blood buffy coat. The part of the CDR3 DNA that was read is TGCAGTGCTAGAGATATTACGGGAGCCAAAAACATT. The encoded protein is CSARDITGAKNI. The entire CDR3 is CSARDITGAKNIQYF.